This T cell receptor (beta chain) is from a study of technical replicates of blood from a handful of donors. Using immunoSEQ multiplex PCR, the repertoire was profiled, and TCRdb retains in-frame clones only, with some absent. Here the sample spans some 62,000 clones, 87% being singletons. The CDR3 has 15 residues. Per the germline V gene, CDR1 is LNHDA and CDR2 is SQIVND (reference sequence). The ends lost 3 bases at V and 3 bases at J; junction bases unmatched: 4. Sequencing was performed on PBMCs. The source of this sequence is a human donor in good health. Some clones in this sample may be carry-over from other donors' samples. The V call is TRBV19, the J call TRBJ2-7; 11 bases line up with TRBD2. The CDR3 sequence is CASSMGTSGYYEQYF. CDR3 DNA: TGTGCCAGTAGTATGGGGACTAGCGGCTACTACGAGCAGTACTTC.